Shown below are 21 T cell receptor beta chains from a single sample sequenced in a study of T cells in Graves' hyperthyroidism and ophthalmopathy. Template material for amplifying TCR beta CDR3 regions consisted of RNA transcripts. RT-PCR in the first round (using the HTBI primer set) targeted the TCR CDR3. From the multiplex PCR reads, TCRdb called clonotypes with MiXCR, one entry per CDR3 protein. The table lists about 290,000 distinct CDR3 sequences, around 20% of them singletons. Sequenced material: blood. Receptors originate from a man in his fifties or sixties with Graves' ophthalmopathy.

The V and J genes are TRBV5-1 and TRBJ2-2; D is possibly TRBD1 or TRBD2 (5 bases each). Per the germline V gene, CDR1 is SGHRS and CDR2 is YFSETQ. This CDR3 is 14 amino acids long. V was clipped by 7 bases and J by 3 bases, with 13 bases between them. The CDR3 region is CASGRGDDTGELFF. CDR3 coding DNA: TGCGCCAGCGGGCGTGGGGACGACACCGGGGAGCTGTTTTTT.

Regarding this clonotype: It may be a read error: a sequence one base away is much more abundant. The chain links TRBV4-2 to TRBJ2-1, with 14 bases fitting TRBD2. The CDR3 sequence is 19 residues long. Germline loops: CDR1 LGHNA, CDR2 YNFKEQ. The chain's CDR3 is CASSQGTSGRFSSYSEQFF. The CDR3, as DNA: TGTGCCAGCAGCCAAGGGACTAGCGGGAGGTTCAGCTCCTACAGTGAGCAGTTCTTC.

V usage is TRBV7-2 and J usage is TRBJ1-2; possible D gene TRBD1, 5 bases. Germline loops: CDR1 SGHTA, CDR2 FQGNSA. This CDR3 spans 15 amino acids. Trimming cost V 4 bases and J 4 bases, with 16 bases left between them. Here the CDR3 reads CASSSTARQVYGYTF. The CDR3 nucleotides read TGTGCCAGCAGCTCGACAGCCCGGCAGGTCTATGGCTACACCTTC.

V usage is TRBV12-3 or TRBV12-4 and J usage is TRBJ1-5; 9 bases are a match to TRBD1. There are 14 residues in the CDR3. V shed 4 bases and J 6 bases; nucleotides not matched to a gene: 4. The CDR3 loop is CASSSGTGSQPQHF. CDR3 coding DNA: TGTGCCAGCAGTTCCGGGACAGGGAGTCAGCCCCAGCATTTT.

The genes are TRBV28 and TRBJ2-2; D might be TRBD2 (5 bases). The CDR3 runs to 15 residues. V was cut by 1 base and J by 6 bases, with 12 bases left in between. The germline CDR1 and CDR2 sequences are MDHEN and SYDVKM. Here the CDR3 DNA reads TGTGCCAGCAGTTTATCAGGCGGGCGGCCCGGGGAGCTGTTTTTT. Its translation: CASSLSGGRPGELFF.

This clonotype was seen repeatedly, ten times or more. This chain connects TRBV2 to TRBJ2-1, with 9 positions matching TRBD1. This CDR3 is 17 amino acids long. Germline CDR1 SNHLY, CDR2 FYNNEI. V shed 4 bases and J 2 bases; nucleotides not matched to a gene: 9. The CDR3 reads CASSGEGDRVPYNEQFF. CDR3 DNA: TGTGCCAGCAGTGGGGAGGGGGACAGGGTCCCCTACAATGAGCAGTTCTTC.

This clonotype was seen a few times. This chain uses TRBV28 with TRBJ2-5, with D perhaps TRBD2 (6 bases). CDR3 size: 16 residues. V was cut by 6 bases and J by 2 bases, with 19 bases left in between. In germline, CDR1 is MDHEN, CDR2 SYDVKM. CDR3 loop: CASRGLDLGRQETQYF. The CDR3 DNA sequence: TGTGCCAGCAGAGGACTTGACTTAGGGAGGCAAGAGACCCAGTACTTC.

This clonotype has only a few counts. The CDR3 DNA sequence: TGTGCCAGCAGCCAAGATGGGAGGCGGAACACTGAAGCTTTCTTT. It specifies CASSQDGRRNTEAFF. The genes are TRBV14 and TRBJ1-1; no clear D gene. Germline assignment: CDR1 SGHDN and CDR2 FVKESK. V was trimmed by 0 bases and J by 1 base, leaving 9 bases between them. This CDR3 is 15 amino acids long.

This clonotype showed up just a few times. The CDR3 loop reads CASSEARGDIGEQYF. The DNA for the CDR3 is TGTGCCAGCAGTGAAGCCCGTGGGGACATTGGCGAGCAGTACTTC. The V gene is TRBV6-1, the J gene TRBJ2-7; a weak D match, TRBD1 (6 bases). The germline V gene encodes CDR1 MNHNS and CDR2 SASEGT. V was cut by 0 bases and J by 6 bases, with 15 bases left in between. The CDR3 has 15 amino acids.

This chain joins TRBV10-3 and TRBJ1-5; D unresolved. CDR1 ENHRY and CDR2 SYGVKD come from the germline V gene. CDR3 length: 14 amino acids. V lost 4 bases to trimming and J lost 0 bases, with 7 bases between them. The CDR3 DNA reads TGTGCCATCAGTGCAGTCAATAGCAATCAGCCCCAGCATTTT. Its protein product is CAISAVNSNQPQHF.

The sample holds one count of this clonotype. The rearrangement links TRBV4-1 to TRBJ1-5; 9 bases match TRBD1. Germline V lookup: CDR1 MGHRA, CDR2 YSYEKL. Unmatched junction bases numbered 10, after V lost 0 bases and J lost 4 bases. This CDR3 has 18 residues. Here the CDR3 reads CASSQDFGTGRSNQPQHF. CDR3 sequence (DNA): TGCGCCAGCAGCCAAGATTTCGGGACAGGGCGTTCGAATCAGCCCCAGCATTTT.

The chain recombines TRBV5-1 with TRBJ2-3; 7 bases are shared with TRBD2. Germline V gene sequence: CDR1 SGHRS, CDR2 YFSETQ. This CDR3 contains 15 residues. V gave up 4 bases and J gave up 3 bases; unmatched junction bases: 8. The CDR3 nucleotides are TGCGCCAGCAGCGACCGCAGCGGGGCGACAGATACGCAGTATTTT. This gives the protein CASSDRSGATDTQYF.

This clonotype appeared many times. The chain couples TRBV5-1 to TRBJ1-1, with D uncertain. This CDR3 spans 17 amino acids. V was shortened by 0 bases and J by 3 bases, with 18 bases between the two germline ends. Germline V gene sequence: CDR1 SGHRS, CDR2 YFSETQ. The CDR3: CASSLASNPGRDTEAFF. In nucleotides, the CDR3 is TGCGCCAGCAGCTTGGCCAGTAACCCCGGGAGGGACACTGAAGCTTTCTTT.

V usage is TRBV6-1 and J usage is TRBJ1-2; D is undetermined. The CDR3 has 13 residues. Germline CDR1 MNHNS, CDR2 SASEGT. The V gene lost 6 bases and the J gene lost 1 base, with 9 bases spanning the gap. The CDR3 sequence: CASRREDNYGYTF. CDR3 sequence (DNA): TGTGCCAGCAGGAGGGAGGATAACTATGGCTACACCTTC.

This clonotype was observed many times. The rearrangement uses TRBV11-3 and TRBJ2-1, with 8 bases identical to TRBD2. Germline V lookup: CDR1 SGHNT, CDR2 YENEEA. CDR3 length equals 14 residues. The junction had 4 bases not matched to a gene; V was cut back by 4 bases and J by 5 bases. The CDR3 DNA sequence: TGTGCCAGCAGCTCCAATAGCGGGGACAATGAGCAGTTCTTC. Translated: CASSSNSGDNEQFF.

In this sample, this clonotype turned up a few times. The chain employs TRBV5-1 and TRBJ2-5; D ambiguous. V gave up 4 bases and J gave up 0 bases, with 4 bases separating them. Germline lookup yields CDR1 SGHRS and CDR2 YFSETQ. The CDR3 is 12 residues long. The CDR3 nucleotides are TGCGCCAGCAGCCCCGACCAAGAGACCCAGTACTTC. Translating gives CASSPDQETQYF.

The J gene is TRBJ2-3, the V gene TRBV28; D not certain. The CDR3 runs to 13 residues. Germline V gene sequence: CDR1 MDHEN, CDR2 SYDVKM. The germline V and J ends were trimmed by 5 bases and 2 bases, with 8 bases remaining between them. CDR3 protein: CASSPLNTDTQYF. In DNA, the CDR3 is TGTGCCAGCAGTCCGTTAAACACAGATACGCAGTATTTT.

This clonotype has at least ten counts. Here the CDR3 reads CASSLEGGGTYEQYF. The CDR3 coding sequence is TGTGCCAGCAGCTTAGAGGGGGGAGGGACCTACGAGCAGTACTTC. The V and J genes are TRBV11-2 and TRBJ2-7, with 7 bases that match TRBD2. Trimming removed 0 bases from V and 2 bases from J; junction bases left unmatched: 4. CDR1 and CDR2 from the germline V gene are SGHAT and FQNNGV. CDR3 length: 15 amino acids.

The J gene is TRBJ1-2, the V gene TRBV28, with a possible D match to TRBD1 (5 bases). The CDR3 is made up of 16 amino acids. The germline V gene encodes CDR1 MDHEN and CDR2 SYDVKM. The V end lost 7 bases, the J end lost 3 bases, and 21 bases lay between the germline ends. The CDR3 is CASKSTLSGHYYGYTF. Here the CDR3 DNA reads TGTGCCAGCAAAAGTACACTGAGCGGACACTACTATGGCTACACCTTC.

This clonotype turned up a few times. V and J are TRBV6-2 or TRBV6-3 and TRBJ1-5, with 8 bases fitting TRBD1. Germline values: CDR1 MNHEY, CDR2 SVGEGT. This CDR3 is built from 16 residues. V was pared by 5 bases and J by 7 bases, with 13 bases of the junction left unmatched. The CDR3 sequence: CASSPSVGTGSQPQHF. For the CDR3, the DNA is TGTGCCAGCAGTCCCTCGGTCGGGACAGGCTCCCAGCCCCAGCATTTT.

The chain carries TRBV5-6 and TRBJ1-6; tentatively, D is TRBD1 (6 bases). CDR3 length equals 16 residues. Deletions cut 4 bases from V and 1 base from J, with 12 bases between. Germline loops: CDR1 SGHDT, CDR2 YYEEEE. CDR3 amino acids: CASSGTGTSYNSPLHF. The CDR3 bases are TGTGCCAGCAGCGGTACAGGGACATCCTATAATTCACCCCTCCACTTT.